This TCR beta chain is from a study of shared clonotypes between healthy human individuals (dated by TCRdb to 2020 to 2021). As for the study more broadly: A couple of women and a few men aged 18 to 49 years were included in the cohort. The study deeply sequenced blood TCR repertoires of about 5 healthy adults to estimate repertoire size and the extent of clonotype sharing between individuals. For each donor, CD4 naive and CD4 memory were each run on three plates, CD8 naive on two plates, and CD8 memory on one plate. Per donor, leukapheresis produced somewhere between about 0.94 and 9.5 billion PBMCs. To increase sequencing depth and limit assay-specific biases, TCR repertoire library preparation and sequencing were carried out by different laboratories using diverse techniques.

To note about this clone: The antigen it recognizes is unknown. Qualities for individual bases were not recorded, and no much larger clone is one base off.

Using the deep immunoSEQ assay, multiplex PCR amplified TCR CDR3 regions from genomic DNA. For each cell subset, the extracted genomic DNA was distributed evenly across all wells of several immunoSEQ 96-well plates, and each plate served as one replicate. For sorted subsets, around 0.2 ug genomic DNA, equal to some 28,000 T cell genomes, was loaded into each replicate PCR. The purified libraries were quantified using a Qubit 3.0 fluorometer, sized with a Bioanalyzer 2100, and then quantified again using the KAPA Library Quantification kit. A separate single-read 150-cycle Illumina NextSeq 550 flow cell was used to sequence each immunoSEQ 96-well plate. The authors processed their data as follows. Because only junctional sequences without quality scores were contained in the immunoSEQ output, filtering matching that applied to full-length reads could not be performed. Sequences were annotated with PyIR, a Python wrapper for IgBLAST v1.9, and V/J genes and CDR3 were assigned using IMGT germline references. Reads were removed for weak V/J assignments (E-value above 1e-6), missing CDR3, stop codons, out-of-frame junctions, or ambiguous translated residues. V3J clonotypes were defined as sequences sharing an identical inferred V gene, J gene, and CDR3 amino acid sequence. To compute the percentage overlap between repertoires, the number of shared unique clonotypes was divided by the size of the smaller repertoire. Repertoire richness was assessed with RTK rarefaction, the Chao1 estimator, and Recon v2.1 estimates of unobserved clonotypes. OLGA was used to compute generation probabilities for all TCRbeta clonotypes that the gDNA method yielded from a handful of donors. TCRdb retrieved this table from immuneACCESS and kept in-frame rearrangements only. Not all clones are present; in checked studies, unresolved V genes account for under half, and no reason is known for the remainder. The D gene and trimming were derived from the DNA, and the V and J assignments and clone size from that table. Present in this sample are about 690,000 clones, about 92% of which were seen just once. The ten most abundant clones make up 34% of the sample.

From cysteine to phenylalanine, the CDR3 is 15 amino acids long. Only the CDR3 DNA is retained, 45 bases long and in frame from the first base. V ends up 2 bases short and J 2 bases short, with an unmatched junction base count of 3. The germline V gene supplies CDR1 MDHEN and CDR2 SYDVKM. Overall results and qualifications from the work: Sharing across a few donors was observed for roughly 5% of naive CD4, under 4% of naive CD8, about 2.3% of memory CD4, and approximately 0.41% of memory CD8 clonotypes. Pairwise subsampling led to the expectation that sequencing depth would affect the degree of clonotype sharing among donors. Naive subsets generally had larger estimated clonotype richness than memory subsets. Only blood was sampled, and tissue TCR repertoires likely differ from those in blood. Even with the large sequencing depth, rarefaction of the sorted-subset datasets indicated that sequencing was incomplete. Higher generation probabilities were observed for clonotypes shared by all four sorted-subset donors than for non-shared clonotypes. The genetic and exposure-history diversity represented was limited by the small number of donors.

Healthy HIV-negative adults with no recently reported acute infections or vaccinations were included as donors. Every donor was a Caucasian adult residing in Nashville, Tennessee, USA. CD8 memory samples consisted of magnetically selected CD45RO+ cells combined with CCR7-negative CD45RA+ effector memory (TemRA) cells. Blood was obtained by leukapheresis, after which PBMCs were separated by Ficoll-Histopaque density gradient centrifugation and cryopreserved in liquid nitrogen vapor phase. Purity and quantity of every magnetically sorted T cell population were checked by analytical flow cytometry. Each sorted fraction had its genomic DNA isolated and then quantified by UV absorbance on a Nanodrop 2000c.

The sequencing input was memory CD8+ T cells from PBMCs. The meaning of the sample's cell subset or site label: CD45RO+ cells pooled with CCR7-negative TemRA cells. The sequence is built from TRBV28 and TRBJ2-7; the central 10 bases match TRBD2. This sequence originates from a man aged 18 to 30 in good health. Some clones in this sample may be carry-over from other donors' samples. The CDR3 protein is CASSLRTSGPYEQYF. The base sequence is TGTGCCAGCAGTTTAAGGACTAGCGGACCCTACGAGCAGTACTTC.